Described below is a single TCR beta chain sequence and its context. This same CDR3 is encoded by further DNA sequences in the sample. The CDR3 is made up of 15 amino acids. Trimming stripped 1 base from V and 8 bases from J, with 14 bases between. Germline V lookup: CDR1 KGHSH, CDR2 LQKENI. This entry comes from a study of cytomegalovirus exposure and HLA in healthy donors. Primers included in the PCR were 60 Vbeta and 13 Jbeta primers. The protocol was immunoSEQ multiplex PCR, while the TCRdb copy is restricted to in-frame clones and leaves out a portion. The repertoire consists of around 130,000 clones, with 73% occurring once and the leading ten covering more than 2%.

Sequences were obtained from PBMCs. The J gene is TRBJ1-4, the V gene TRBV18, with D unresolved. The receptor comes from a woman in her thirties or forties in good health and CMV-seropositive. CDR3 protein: CASSPQPLFGEKLFF. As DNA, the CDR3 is TGTGCCAGCTCACCACAGCCACTCTTCGGGGAAAAACTGTTTTTT.